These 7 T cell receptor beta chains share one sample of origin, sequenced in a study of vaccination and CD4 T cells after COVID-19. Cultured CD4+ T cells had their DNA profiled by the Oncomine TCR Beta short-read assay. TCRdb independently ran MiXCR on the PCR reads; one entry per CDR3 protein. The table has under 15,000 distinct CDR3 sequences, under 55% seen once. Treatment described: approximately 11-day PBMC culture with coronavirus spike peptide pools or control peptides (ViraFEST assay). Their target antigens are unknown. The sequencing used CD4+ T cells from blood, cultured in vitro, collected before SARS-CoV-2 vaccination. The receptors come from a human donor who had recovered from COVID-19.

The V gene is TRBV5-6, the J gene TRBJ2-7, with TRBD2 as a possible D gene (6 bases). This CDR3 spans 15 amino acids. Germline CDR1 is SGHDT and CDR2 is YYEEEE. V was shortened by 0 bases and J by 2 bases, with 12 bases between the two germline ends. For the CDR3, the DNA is TGTGCCAGCAGCTTGGGCGGAGGGCGTCCCTACGAGCAGTACTTC. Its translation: CASSLGGGRPYEQYF. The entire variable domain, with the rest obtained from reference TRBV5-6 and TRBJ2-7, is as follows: DAGVTQSPTHLIKTRGQQVTLRCSPKSGHDTVSWYQQALGQGPQFIFQYYEEEERQRGNFPDRFSGHQFPNYSSELNVNALLLGDSALYLCASSLGGGRPYEQYFGPGTRLTVT.

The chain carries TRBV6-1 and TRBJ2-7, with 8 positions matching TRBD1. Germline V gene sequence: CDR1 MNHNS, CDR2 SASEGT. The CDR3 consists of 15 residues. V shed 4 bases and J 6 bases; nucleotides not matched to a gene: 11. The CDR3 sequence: CASSGPTGVVGEQYF. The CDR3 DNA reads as TGTGCCAGCAGTGGCCCGACAGGGGTGGTTGGCGAGCAGTACTTC.

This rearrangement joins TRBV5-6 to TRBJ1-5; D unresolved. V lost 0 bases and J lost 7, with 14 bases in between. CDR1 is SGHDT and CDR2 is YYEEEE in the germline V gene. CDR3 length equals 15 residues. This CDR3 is CASSLARGMGQPQHF. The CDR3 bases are TGTGCCAGCAGCTTGGCCAGAGGGATGGGGCAGCCCCAGCATTTT.

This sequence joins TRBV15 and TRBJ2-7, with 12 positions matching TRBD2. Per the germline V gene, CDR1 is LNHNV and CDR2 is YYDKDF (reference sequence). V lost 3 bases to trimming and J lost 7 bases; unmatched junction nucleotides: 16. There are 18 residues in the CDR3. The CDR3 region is CATSSEGRLAGVLREQYF. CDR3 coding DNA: TGTGCCACCAGCAGTGAAGGACGACTAGCGGGAGTTCTGAGGGAGCAGTACTTC.

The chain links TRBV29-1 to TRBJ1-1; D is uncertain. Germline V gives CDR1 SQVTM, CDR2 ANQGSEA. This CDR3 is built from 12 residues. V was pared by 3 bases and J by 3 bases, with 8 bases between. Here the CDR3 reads CSVERPDTEAFF. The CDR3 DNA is TGCAGCGTTGAGCGACCAGACACTGAAGCTTTCTTT.

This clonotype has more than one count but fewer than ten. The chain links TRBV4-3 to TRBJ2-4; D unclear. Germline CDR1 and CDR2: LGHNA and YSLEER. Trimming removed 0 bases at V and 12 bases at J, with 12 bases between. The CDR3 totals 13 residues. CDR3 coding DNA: TGCGCCAGCAGCCAAGATCTATTACAGCCTCAGTACTTC. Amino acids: CASSQDLLQPQYF.

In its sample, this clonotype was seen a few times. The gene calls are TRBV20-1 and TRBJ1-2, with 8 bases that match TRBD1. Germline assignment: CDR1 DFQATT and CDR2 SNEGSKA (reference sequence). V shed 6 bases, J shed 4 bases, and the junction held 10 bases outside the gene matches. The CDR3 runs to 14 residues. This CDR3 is CSAGESTGGYGYTF. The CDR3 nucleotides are TGCAGTGCGGGAGAATCTACAGGGGGCTATGGCTACACCTTC.